Listed below are T cell receptor beta chains from one sample, sequenced in a study of blood T cell repertoires in COVID-19. TCRdb keeps only in-frame clones here, not all; method: immunoSEQ multiplex PCR. The table lists about 50,000 clones, 90% of them singletons. Sequencing was done on a sample of peripheral blood. The receptors were gathered from a human donor in a cohort sampled during active COVID-19. CDR3s include the opening cysteine and the closing phenylalanine or tryptophan. The order of the fields is CDR3 DNA, CDR3 protein, clone size, V gene, D gene, J gene, CDR3 length. A D gene is named only where the DNA matches it firmly. Expanded clones are given a class, and other clones once, few, many or no size at all.

TGTGCCAGCAGCTTGCAGTCAGAGGTTGTTCAGTACTTC,CASSLQSEVVQYF,.,TRBV5-8,.,TRBJ2-4,13
TGCGCCAGCAGCCAAGAAACAGGGAGAGGTAACACCGGGGAGCTGTTTTTT,CASSQETGRGNTGELFF,.,TRBV4-3,.,TRBJ2-2,17
TGTGCCAGCAGTGCTTCAGGGAACCCAGATACGCAGTATTTT,CASSASGNPDTQYF,.,TRBV6-4,.,TRBJ2-3,14
TGTGCCAGCAGTGAGGAGGGGAACACTGAAGCTTTCTTT,CASSEEGNTEAFF,.,TRBV12-3/TRBV12-4,.,TRBJ1-1,13
TGCGCCAGCAGCTTACAACGGGGGGCTCCGGGGAATGAGCAGTTCTTC,CASSLQRGAPGNEQFF,.,TRBV4-1,.,TRBJ2-1,16
TGTGCCAGCAGTTACTCGTCAGGGAGGGCCGGGGAGCTGTTTTTT,CASSYSSGRAGELFF,.,TRBV6-5,TRBD2,TRBJ2-2,15
TGTGCCACTGCCCGGAGCACTGAAGCTTTCTTT,CATARSTEAFF,.,TRBV6-5,.,TRBJ1-1,11
TGTGCCAGCAGCCCCGGACTAGCGGGAGGGAGTGAGACCCAGTACTTC,CASSPGLAGGSETQYF,once,TRBV3-1/TRBV3-2,TRBD2,TRBJ2-5,16
TGTGCCAGCAGCCGGGGGACGGAGAGCTCCTACGAGCAGTACTTC,CASSRGTESSYEQYF,.,TRBV6-5,.,TRBJ2-7,15
TGTGCCAGCAGGGAGACCGAGGAAAAACTGTTTTTT,CASRETEEKLFF,.,TRBV28,.,TRBJ1-4,12
TGTGCCAGCAGCTTCCATACAGGACCGAGCAATCAGCCCCAGCATTTT,CASSFHTGPSNQPQHF,.,TRBV5-8,.,TRBJ1-5,16
TGTGCCAGCAGCGGCAGGAACACTGAAGCTTTCTTT,CASSGRNTEAFF,.,TRBV6-2/TRBV6-3,.,TRBJ1-1,12
TGTGCCAGCTCCCGACAGGGCCCGTATAATGAGCAGTTCTTC,CASSRQGPYNEQFF,.,TRBV7-8,TRBD1,TRBJ2-1,14
TGTGCCAGCAGTTACTCCTGGGGCCGTGGCGGAGTAAAACTGTTTTTT,CASSYSWGRGGVKLFF,.,TRBV6-5,.,TRBJ1-4,16
TGTGCCAGCAGTTTCATACGGGACAATGAGCAGTTCTTC,CASSFIRDNEQFF,.,TRBV28,.,TRBJ2-1,13
TGTGCCAGCAGCTTAACGGGGAACACTGAAGCTTTCTTT,CASSLTGNTEAFF,.,TRBV11-1,.,TRBJ1-1,13
TGTGCCACCAGTGATCGGGTTGCTGGGGCCAACGTCCTGACTTTC,CATSDRVAGANVLTF,.,TRBV24-1,.,TRBJ2-6,15
TGTGCCAGCAGACAACTAGCGGGGGGGCATGGTGAGCAGTTCTTC,CASRQLAGGHGEQFF,once,TRBV2,TRBD2,TRBJ2-1,15
TGTGCCAGCAGCTTTAAGCGGGGAGGTTCCACAGATACGCAGTATTTT,CASSFKRGGSTDTQYF,.,TRBV7-2,TRBD2,TRBJ2-3,16
TGTGCCAGCAGCTTTCGGGAGAAACTATATGGCTACACCTTC,CASSFREKLYGYTF,.,TRBV5-6,.,TRBJ1-2,14
TGTGCCAGCAGCTTAGTCCCAGGGGCGATCTCTGGAAACACCATATATTTT,CASSLVPGAISGNTIYF,.,TRBV7-2,.,TRBJ1-3,17
TGTGCCAGCAGTGAAATTGGGGACAGAAGTGGTTACAATGAGCAGTTCTTC,CASSEIGDRSGYNEQFF,.,TRBV25-1,TRBD1,TRBJ2-1,17
TGCGCCAGCAGCCAAGAGGGGCAGACAAACACCGGGGAGCTGTTTTTT,CASSQEGQTNTGELFF,once,TRBV4-3,.,TRBJ2-2,16
TGCGCCAGCGGACAAAACAGGGAAGATGGCTACACCTTC,CASGQNREDGYTF,.,TRBV5-1,.,TRBJ1-2,13
TGTGCTAGTGGTTCCCGGGACAGACATAATTCACCCCTCCACTTT,CASGSRDRHNSPLHF,once,TRBV12-5,TRBD1,TRBJ1-6,15
TGTGCCAGCAGTTGGGACAGGGTGAACACTGAAGCTTTCTTT,CASSWDRVNTEAFF,.,TRBV28,TRBD1,TRBJ1-1,14
TGTGCCAGCAGTACCCCTGGGGGAGGGGACTATGGCTACACCTTC,CASSTPGGGDYGYTF,.,TRBV28,.,TRBJ1-2,15
TGCAGCGTGGGTACGGACAGGGGGCCCGCCACTGAAGCTTTCTTT,CSVGTDRGPATEAFF,.,TRBV29-1,TRBD1,TRBJ1-1,15
TGCGCCAGCAGCCTGACAGGTACCCAAGAGACCCAGTACTTC,CASSLTGTQETQYF,.,TRBV5-1,.,TRBJ2-5,14
TGCGCCAGCAGCCCGACAGGGGAGAGCACAGATACGCAGTATTTT,CASSPTGESTDTQYF,few,TRBV4-3,TRBD1,TRBJ2-3,15
TGCGCCAGCAGCCAAGATTCAGGGCGCACCGGGGAGCTGTTTTTT,CASSQDSGRTGELFF,.,TRBV4-3,.,TRBJ2-2,15
TGTGCCAGCAGCTTAGCCGTCGCCGGGACAGGACAACGACGGGATGGCTACACCTTC,CASSLAVAGTGQRRDGYTF,.,TRBV7-9,TRBD1,TRBJ1-2,19
TGCGCCAGCAGCCAAGAAACGGGGGTGGCGGCCGGGGAGCTGTTTTTT,CASSQETGVAAGELFF,.,TRBV4-3,.,TRBJ2-2,16
TGTGCCACCATGCGGCTTAATGAGCAGTTCTTC,CATMRLNEQFF,.,TRBV24-1,.,TRBJ2-1,11
TGTGCCAGCAGCTTAGGTCACTCCTACGAGCAGTACTTC,CASSLGHSYEQYF,.,TRBV7-2,.,TRBJ2-7,13
TGTGCCAGCAGTGAAGCAACTACCGGGGAGCTGTTTTTT,CASSEATTGELFF,.,TRBV25-1,.,TRBJ2-2,13
TGTGCCAGCAGCTCCTCGGAGACCCAGTACTTC,CASSSSETQYF,.,TRBV11-3,.,TRBJ2-5,11
TGTGCCAGCACCGGGGAAGAGACCCAGTACTTC,CASTGEETQYF,.,TRBV6-5,.,TRBJ2-5,11